This is a list of T cell receptor beta chains from one sample in a study of shared clonotypes between healthy human individuals. TCRdb's copy holds only in-frame clones and misses some; the assay was immunoSEQ multiplex PCR. The repertoire consists of about 490,000 clones, with 70% to 80% occurring once and the leading ten covering roughly 13%. The sample was PBMCs. Source of these receptors: a woman aged 40 to 50 in good health. Some clones in this sample may be carry-over from other donors' samples. Each CDR3 is given with its conserved first and last residue. Fields, in order: clone size, V gene, D gene, J gene, CDR3 protein, CDR3 DNA. D genes are given only for firm matches. Clone size appears in some rows only: once, few, many, or a class for an expanded clone.

once	TRBV7-9	NA	TRBJ2-1	CASSHGHYEQFF	TGTGCCAGCAGCCACGGACACTATGAGCAGTTCTTC
many	TRBV6-1	TRBD1	TRBJ1-4	CASSSTGDYNEKLFF	TGTGCCAGCAGTTCAACAGGGGACTATAATGAAAAACTGTTTTTT
NA	TRBV2	NA	TRBJ2-5	CAGLGGTGETQYF	TGTGCCGGTCTTGGGGGTACGGGCGAGACCCAGTACTTC
NA	TRBV6-4	TRBD1	TRBJ1-1	CASTLGWDRGPRETEAFF	TGTGCCAGCACTCTGGGGTGGGACAGGGGGCCCCGGGAGACTGAAGCTTTCTTT
NA	TRBV6-4	NA	TRBJ2-2	CASSEGDTGELFF	TGTGCCAGCAGTGAAGGTGACACCGGGGAGCTGTTTTTT
NA	TRBV6-1	NA	TRBJ1-1	CASSEWVGGFAFF	TGTGCCAGCAGTGAATGGGTTGGGGGCTTTGCTTTCTTT
NA	TRBV15	NA	TRBJ1-2	CATSKVPVGGYTF	TGTGCCACCAGCAAAGTCCCGGTCGGGGGCTACACCTTC
NA	TRBV28	TRBD2	TRBJ2-7	CASSFIAGELEQYF	TGTGCCAGCAGTTTTATAGCGGGAGAACTCGAGCAGTACTTC
NA	TRBV21-1	NA	TRBJ1-4	CASSRRGRGNEKLFF	TGTGCCAGCAGCAGGAGGGGGCGAGGCAATGAAAAACTGTTTTTT
NA	TRBV6-1	NA	TRBJ1-4	CASSEDWWNEKLFF	TGTGCCAGCAGTGAAGATTGGTGGAATGAAAAACTGTTTTTT
NA	TRBV7-7	NA	TRBJ1-1	CASSRGLNTEAFF	TGTGCCAGCAGCCGGGGGTTGAACACTGAAGCTTTCTTT
NA	TRBV5-4	TRBD1	TRBJ2-7	CASSLGTDYEQYF	TGTGCCAGCAGCCTCGGGACAGACTACGAGCAGTACTTC
NA	TRBV19	NA	TRBJ1-5	CASSMGRGPFSNQPQHF	TGTGCCAGTAGTATGGGTAGGGGACCCTTTAGCAATCAGCCCCAGCATTTT
NA	TRBV5-4	TRBD2	TRBJ2-7	CASSEGLAGGRLFYEQYF	TGTGCCAGCAGCGAGGGACTAGCGGGAGGGCGGTTATTCTACGAGCAGTACTTC
NA	TRBV5-1	NA	TRBJ2-7	CASSLAFQGSARYEQYF	TGCGCCAGCAGCTTGGCGTTCCAGGGATCCGCGAGGTACGAGCAGTACTTC
NA	TRBV5-1	NA	TRBJ1-6	CASSPGTVNSPLHF	TGCGCCAGCAGCCCCGGGACGGTTAATTCACCCCTCCACTTT
NA	TRBV7-2	TRBD1	TRBJ1-2	CASSIGQGALRGYTF	TGTGCCAGCAGCATAGGACAGGGGGCATTAAGGGGCTACACCTTC
NA	TRBV4-2	NA	TRBJ2-3	CASSQEHRVGLADTQYF	TGTGCCAGCAGCCAAGAGCATAGGGTCGGCCTCGCGGATACGCAGTATTTT
NA	TRBV5-4	TRBD2	TRBJ2-7	CASSEGGGRAGEQYF	TGTGCCAGCAGCGAAGGGGGCGGGAGGGCCGGGGAGCAGTACTTC
NA	TRBV27	NA	TRBJ2-6	CASSSGTGANVLTF	TGTGCCAGCAGTTCAGGGACTGGGGCCAACGTCCTGACTTTC
NA	TRBV19	NA	TRBJ2-5	CASNKLGAGSEETQYF	TGTGCCAGTAACAAACTTGGGGCGGGGTCCGAAGAGACCCAGTACTTC
NA	TRBV30	NA	TRBJ2-7	CAWSVGGTRYEQYF	TGTGCCTGGAGTGTAGGCGGGACCAGGTACGAGCAGTACTTC
many	TRBV4-3	NA	TRBJ2-6	CASSRGQGSGANVLTF	TGCGCCAGCAGCCGTGGCCAAGGCTCTGGGGCCAACGTCCTGACTTTC
NA	TRBV30	NA	TRBJ2-1	CAWTGQGPDFEQFF	TGTGCCTGGACGGGGCAGGGGCCAGACTTTGAGCAGTTCTTC
NA	TRBV19	NA	TRBJ1-1	CASSGIEALNTEAFF	TGTGCCAGTAGTGGGATCGAGGCTCTGAACACTGAAGCTTTCTTT
few	TRBV15	NA	TRBJ1-3	CATSRVTGRGNTIYF	TGTGCCACCAGCAGGGTGACAGGACGTGGAAACACCATATATTTT
few	TRBV6-1	TRBD2	TRBJ2-7	CASSESPGGLTYEQYF	TGTGCCAGCAGTGAATCGCCGGGAGGCTTAACCTACGAGCAGTACTTC
few	TRBV7-3	NA	TRBJ2-2	CASSPGTASTGELFF	TGTGCCAGCAGCCCGGGGACCGCAAGCACCGGGGAGCTGTTTTTT
NA	TRBV29-1	TRBD1	TRBJ2-5	CSVAGTGAQETQYF	TGCAGCGTCGCCGGGACAGGGGCTCAAGAGACCCAGTACTTC
few	TRBV4-1	TRBD1	TRBJ2-7	CASSKEGTGLDEQYF	TGCGCCAGCAGCAAAGAAGGGACAGGTCTCGACGAGCAGTACTTC
many	TRBV29-1	NA	TRBJ1-5	CSAPATIMDQPQHF	TGCAGCGCCCCGGCTACCATCATGGATCAGCCCCAGCATTTT
NA	TRBV30	NA	TRBJ2-1	CAWTRGYHNEQFF	TGTGCCTGGACCAGGGGATACCACAATGAGCAGTTCTTC
NA	TRBV28	TRBD1	TRBJ1-2	CASSFPTRGDYGYTF	TGTGCCAGCAGTTTCCCGACCAGGGGGGACTATGGCTACACCTTC
NA	TRBV19	NA	TRBJ1-2	CASSVQGEYGYTF	TGTGCCAGTAGTGTACAGGGAGAGTATGGCTACACCTTC
NA	TRBV19	TRBD2	TRBJ2-2	CASSPAMGEGAGSKTGELFF	TGTGCCAGTAGTCCCGCTATGGGGGAGGGAGCCGGTTCGAAGACCGGGGAGCTGTTTTTT
NA	TRBV5-1	TRBD2	TRBJ2-3	CASSLATSGSPTDTQYF	TGCGCCAGCAGCTTGGCGACTAGCGGGAGCCCCACAGATACGCAGTATTTT
few	TRBV7-9	TRBD2	TRBJ2-1	CASSPQGLAGVSNEQFF	TGTGCCAGCAGCCCCCAGGGACTAGCGGGAGTATCAAATGAGCAGTTCTTC
NA	TRBV4-1	TRBD1	TRBJ1-1	CASSPQTGSGTEAFF	TGCGCCAGCAGCCCACAGACAGGGTCCGGCACTGAAGCTTTCTTT
NA	TRBV23-1	NA	TRBJ1-5	CASSHPEGDGQPQHF	TGCGCCAGCAGTCACCCCGAAGGGGATGGTCAGCCCCAGCATTTT
NA	TRBV28	TRBD1	TRBJ2-6	CASTLDRGSSGANVLTF	TGTGCCAGCACCCTGGACAGGGGGAGCTCTGGGGCCAACGTCCTGACTTTC
NA	TRBV27	NA	TRBJ2-7	CASSLFPDRGYEQYF	TGTGCCAGCAGTTTATTCCCCGACCGGGGCTACGAGCAGTACTTC
NA	TRBV7-2	NA	TRBJ1-3	CASSLQGTRVGNTIYF	TGTGCCAGCAGCTTACAGGGTACTCGTGTGGGAAACACCATATATTTT